One sample yielded the 32 T cell receptor beta chains listed below, sequenced in a study of blood T cell repertoires in COVID-19. Using immunoSEQ multiplex PCR, the repertoire was profiled, and TCRdb retains in-frame clones only, with some absent. This sample has more than 85,000 clones, with 80% to 90% found just once. The source material was peripheral blood. These TCRs come from a woman between 55 and 75 years old with acute or convalescent COVID-19.

V is TRBV6-5 and J is TRBJ2-5; TRBD2 agrees at 10 bases. The V gene end was trimmed by 4 bases and the J gene end by 0 bases; junction bases not matched to a gene: 5. This CDR3 has 16 residues. The germline V gene encodes CDR1 MNHEY and CDR2 SVGAGI. This CDR3 reads CASSCPTSGYQETQYF. The CDR3 DNA sequence: TGTGCCAGCAGTTGCCCGACTAGCGGGTACCAAGAGACCCAGTACTTC.

This clone was recorded a few times. The gene calls are TRBV7-6 and TRBJ2-7; 11 nucleotides line up with TRBD2. The ends lost 5 bases at V and 2 bases at J; junction bases unmatched: 8. The germline CDR1 and CDR2 sequences are SGHVS and FNYEAQ. The CDR3 sequence is 16 residues long. The CDR3 DNA reads as TGTGCCAGCAGCCCTACGGGACTAGCGGAAACCTACGAGCAGTACTTC. This gives the protein CASSPTGLAETYEQYF.

The chain links TRBV6-1 to TRBJ1-2; 7 bases fit TRBD1. The CDR3 runs to 16 residues. The germline V gene has CDR1 MNHNS and CDR2 SASEGT. V was pared by 2 bases and J by 0 bases, with 6 bases of the junction left unmatched. The CDR3 here is CASSEIPGQPNYGYTF. The CDR3 DNA reads TGTGCCAGCAGTGAAATCCCGGGACAGCCTAACTATGGCTACACCTTC.

This clone came up a few times. The CDR3 region has the DNA TGTGCCTGGAGTGTAGGAGGGGACGGGAAAAAACTGTTTTTT. The encoded protein is CAWSVGGDGKKLFF. The J gene is TRBJ1-4, the V gene TRBV30, with D possibly matching TRBD1 (5 bases). CDR1 is GTSNPN, CDR2 SVGIG, per germline (reference sequence). The CDR3 contains 14 residues. V lost 0 bases, J lost 9 bases, and 14 bases lay in between.

The CDR3 sequence: CASSQTTSGGGADTQYF. Written as DNA, the CDR3 is TGTGCCAGCAGCCAGACTACTAGCGGGGGTGGGGCAGATACGCAGTATTTT. This chain joins TRBV9 and TRBJ2-3, with 11 positions matching TRBD2. Losses at the gene ends were 4 bases for V and 4 bases for J; bases not matched to a gene: 11. The CDR3 runs 17 residues. Germline CDR1 SGDLS, CDR2 YYNGEE.

The chain combines TRBV12-5 with TRBJ1-3; no definite D call. Per germline, CDR1 LGHNT and CDR2 FRNRAP. Deletions cut 0 bases from V and 0 bases from J, with 9 bases between. This CDR3 has 16 residues. The CDR3 DNA sequence: TGTGCTAGTGGTTTGGTACTGGAGAACTCTGGAAACACCATATATTTT. It yields the protein CASGLVLENSGNTIYF.

V gene TRBV19 combines with J gene TRBJ2-3, with 9 positions matching TRBD1. This CDR3 comprises 15 residues. The trim removed 4 bases at V and 6 bases at J, leaving 8 bases unmatched. The V gene's germline CDR1 is LNHDA and CDR2 SQIVND (reference sequence). The CDR3 DNA follows: TGTGCCAGTAGTAAGGACAGGGGCGGCGGGGATACGCAGTATTTT. Its protein is CASSKDRGGGDTQYF.

The chain recombines TRBV27 with TRBJ2-3, with 8 bases identical to TRBD1. Germline V gives CDR1 MNHEY, CDR2 SMNVEV (reference sequence). The CDR3 covers 17 residues. Unmatched junction bases numbered 9, after V lost 2 bases and J lost 2 bases. The CDR3: CASSLARPGQATDTQYF. The CDR3 DNA reads TGTGCCAGCAGTTTAGCCCGTCCGGGACAGGCCACAGATACGCAGTATTTT.

This sequence joins TRBV3-1 (or the pseudogene TRBV3-2) and TRBJ2-5; 8 nucleotides match TRBD2. This CDR3 comprises 15 residues. Germline CDR1 LGHDT, CDR2 YNNKEL (reference sequence). With V trimmed by 1 base and J by 5 bases, 6 bases remained unmatched. This CDR3 reads CASSQGLARGETQYF. CDR3 nucleotides: TGTGCCAGCAGCCAAGGACTAGCGAGGGGGGAGACCCAGTACTTC.

Points on this clone: The germline gene is not matched at one end of the junction; a read error may be the cause. V is TRBV11-2 and J is TRBJ2-1, with 9 bases matching TRBD1. The CDR3 loop spans 14 amino acids. Germline V gene data show CDR1 as SGHAT and CDR2 as FQNNGV. In DNA, the CDR3 is TGTGCCAGCAGCCCCCGACAGGGGGGCAATGAGCAACTCTTC. It is translated as CASSPRQGGNEQLF.

This clone was seen once. The chain links TRBV27 to TRBJ1-1; 8 positions agree with TRBD1. CDR1 is MNHEY, CDR2 SMNVEV, per germline (reference sequence). The V and J ends lost 5 bases and 0 bases, in that order; junction bases with no gene match: 8. This CDR3 region has 16 residues. This CDR3 is CASSLKRTGLNTEAFF. The CDR3 DNA sequence: TGTGCCAGCAGTCTGAAAAGGACAGGGTTGAACACTGAAGCTTTCTTT.

With respect to this clone: Relative to the germline gene, one junction end is altered; a read error may explain this. The chain recombines TRBV11-3 with TRBJ2-5; a weak D match, TRBD2 (5 bases). This CDR3 is built from 12 residues. The germline V gene has CDR1 SGHNT and CDR2 YENEEA. In DNA form, the CDR3 reads TGTGCCAGCAGCCAGGTAGAGGGCCCCCCGGACTTC. This sequence encodes CASSQVEGPPDF.

The chain carries TRBV6-4 and TRBJ2-7, with TRBD1 as a possible D gene (6 bases). The V and J ends lost 2 bases and 1 base respectively, with 18 bases between them. The CDR3 consists of 17 residues. The V gene's germline CDR1 is MRHNA and CDR2 SNTAGT. The CDR3 DNA reads as TGTGCCAGCAGTGACGGGATATGGGGGCGCGGGTCCTACGAGCAGTACTTC. This sequence encodes CASSDGIWGRGSYEQYF.

The genes are TRBV7-2 and TRBJ2-7, with D perhaps TRBD2 (5 bases). The germline CDR1 and CDR2 sequences are SGHTA and FQGNSA. The CDR3 is 16 amino acids. Deletions cut 5 bases from V and 4 bases from J, with 21 bases between. In DNA, the CDR3 is TGTGCCAGCAGCAGCCTGGTTCTCTCAGAGGGTTACGAGCAGTACTTC. Its translation is CASSSLVLSEGYEQYF.

The J gene is TRBJ2-7, the V gene TRBV7-6; 8 bases match TRBD1. The J segment lost 5 bases and the V segment lost 2 bases, leaving 5 bases of the junction unmatched. Germline CDR1 SGHVS, CDR2 FNYEAQ. The CDR3 consists of 14 residues. CDR3 amino acids: CASSLSSGGDEQYF. DNA of the CDR3: TGTGCCAGCAGCTTATCTTCAGGGGGCGACGAGCAGTACTTC.

V is TRBV29-1 and J is TRBJ2-1, with 9 nucleotides matching TRBD2. This CDR3 is 14 amino acids long. Germline V gives CDR1 SQVTM, CDR2 ANQGSEA. V lost 7 bases to trimming and J lost 10 bases; unmatched junction nucleotides: 14. The CDR3 DNA is TGCAGCGGGGCAACTCGCGGGGGGGCAGGCGAGCAGTTCTTC. Its translation: CSGATRGGAGEQFF.

The CDR3 is CASVGPMNTEAFF. Written as DNA, the CDR3 is TGTGCCAGCGTTGGGCCCATGAACACTGAAGCTTTCTTT. The chain is built from TRBV13 and TRBJ1-1; no firm D call. This CDR3 has 13 amino acids. Germline V gives CDR1 PRHDT, CDR2 FYEKMQ (reference sequence). Trimming pared 8 bases from V and 0 bases from J, leaving 10 bases between.

The gene calls are TRBV7-8 and TRBJ1-1; D might be TRBD1 (5 bases). The CDR3 covers 15 residues. The germline V gene encodes CDR1 SGHVS and CDR2 FQNEAQ. The V end was cut by 2 bases, the J end by 0 bases, with 10 bases between. CDR3 in amino acids: CASSLSAGLNTEAFF. CDR3 nucleotides: TGTGCCAGCAGCTTATCGGCAGGGCTGAACACTGAAGCTTTCTTT. Complete variable domain (other parts from reference TRBV7-8 and TRBJ1-1): GAGVSQSPRYKVAKRGQDVALRCDPISGHVSLFWYQQALGQGPEFLTYFQNEAQLDKSGLPSDRFFAERPEGSVSTLKIQRTQQEDSAVYLCASSLSAGLNTEAFFGQGTRLTVV.

The V and J genes are TRBV11-2 and TRBJ2-1, with 10 bases that match TRBD2. From germline, CDR1 is SGHAT and CDR2 FQNNGV. The CDR3 has 16 amino acids. The V gene end was trimmed by 0 bases and the J gene end by 2 bases; junction bases not matched to a gene: 1. CDR3 nucleotide sequence: TGTGCCAGCAGCTTAGATCTAGCGGGAGCCTACAATGAGCAGTTCTTC. Amino acid sequence: CASSLDLAGAYNEQFF.

The chain employs TRBV24-1 and TRBJ1-1, with TRBD1 matching 8 bases. The germline V gene has CDR1 KGHDR and CDR2 SFDVKD. The length of the CDR3 is 12 residues. J gave up 10 bases and V 3 bases, and 3 bases lay outside the gene matches. CDR3 residues: CATSDAGQAAFF. DNA of the CDR3: TGTGCCACCAGTGATGCGGGACAGGCAGCTTTCTTT.

This clone was observed once. This chain joins TRBV15 and TRBJ2-7; D remains ambiguous. The CDR3 is 13 residues long. V was trimmed by 0 bases and J by 0 bases, leaving 3 bases between them. Germline lookup yields CDR1 LNHNV and CDR2 YYDKDF (reference sequence). CDR3 coding DNA: TGTGCCACCAGCAGAGACTTCTCCTACGAGCAGTACTTC. This encodes CATSRDFSYEQYF.

The rearrangement joins TRBV6-5 to TRBJ2-2, with TRBD2 matching 7 bases. The length of the CDR3 is 14 residues. The V segment lost 7 bases and the J segment 1 base; nucleotides outside the gene matches: 3. The germline V gene encodes CDR1 MNHEY and CDR2 SVGAGI. CDR3 amino acids: CASNTGGNTGELFF. In DNA, the CDR3 is TGTGCCAGCAATACGGGGGGGAACACCGGGGAGCTGTTTTTT.

This chain uses TRBV4-2 with TRBJ1-2; a possible D gene is TRBD1 (6 bases). Germline CDR1 reads LGHNA; CDR2 reads YNFKEQ. Deletions cut 3 bases from V and 7 bases from J, with 18 bases between. The CDR3 sequence is 15 residues long. This chain's CDR3 is CASSQGQQGWGGYTF. The DNA of the CDR3 is TGTGCCAGCAGCCAGGGACAACAGGGATGGGGTGGCTACACCTTC.

The chain recombines TRBV6-2 or TRBV6-3 with TRBJ1-5; D not resolved. CDR1 and CDR2 from the germline V gene are MNHEY and SVGEGT. Trimming removed 5 bases at V and 2 bases at J, with 10 bases between. The CDR3 totals 14 residues. As DNA, the CDR3 is TGTGCCAGCAGTGGCGGCAATCGCAATCAGCCCCAGCATTTT. Protein sequence: CASSGGNRNQPQHF.

The chain employs TRBV11-2 and TRBJ2-5; maybe TRBD1 (6 bases). CDR3 length: 12 residues. Germline-derived CDR1 and CDR2 are SGHAT and FQNNGV. V lost 5 bases and J 5 bases, leaving 9 bases between the germline ends. The CDR3 nucleotides are TGTGCCAGCAGCAGAGACAGGGAGACCCAGTACTTC. Its translation is CASSRDRETQYF.

The CDR3 DNA reads TGTGCCAGCAGTACCTCACTGGAGACCCAGTACTTC. Encoded protein: CASSTSLETQYF. This chain links TRBV28 with TRBJ2-5; D remains ambiguous. CDR1 MDHEN and CDR2 SYDVKM come from the germline V gene. This CDR3 spans 12 amino acids. V was trimmed by 5 bases and J by 5 bases, leaving 9 bases between them. The whole variable domain, filled in from reference TRBV28 and TRBJ2-5, reads DVKVTQSSRYLVKRTGEKVFLECVQDMDHENMFWYRQDPGLGLRLIYFSYDVKMKEKGDIPEGYSVSREKKERFSLILESASTNQTSMYLCASSTSLETQYFGPGTRLLVL.

The V and J genes are TRBV30 and TRBJ1-2; D call uncertain. The CDR3 is 13 amino acids. Between the trimmed V and J ends, which lost 4 bases and 8 bases, there was a span of 17 bases. CDR1 is GTSNPN, CDR2 SVGIG, per germline (reference sequence). The CDR3 DNA sequence: TGTGCCTGGAACTTCGAGGGTTTGAAAGGCTACACCTTC. The encoded protein is CAWNFEGLKGYTF.

This chain links TRBV24-1 with TRBJ1-3; 11 bases are a match to TRBD1. V trimming: 9 bases; J trimming: 2 bases; junction bases outside the gene matches: 2. CDR1 and CDR2 from the germline V gene are KGHDR and SFDVKD. The CDR3 is made up of 14 amino acids. CDR3 loop: CATRGQGAGNTIYF. The CDR3 region has the DNA TGTGCCACCCGGGGACAGGGGGCTGGAAACACCATATATTTT.

This clone has only one observation. This chain joins TRBV30 and TRBJ1-4; 8 bases fit TRBD1. The CDR3 spans 15 residues. The germline CDR1 and CDR2 sequences are GTSNPN and SVGIG (reference sequence). V lost 1 base, J lost 7 bases, and 8 bases stayed unmatched. CDR3 loop: CAWSDGDRRGEKLFF. For the CDR3, the DNA is TGTGCCTGGAGTGACGGGGACAGGCGGGGTGAAAAACTGTTTTTT.

This clone has only a few counts. This sequence joins TRBV4-2 and TRBJ1-2; 8 bases are shared with TRBD1. Germline values: CDR1 LGHNA, CDR2 YNFKEQ. V shed 3 bases and J 3 bases; nucleotides not matched to a gene: 3. This CDR3 has 14 residues. Written as DNA, the CDR3 is TGTGCCAGCAGCCATACGGACAGGGACTATGGCTACACCTTC. This gives the protein CASSHTDRDYGYTF.

V gene TRBV6-1 combines with J gene TRBJ1-5, with unresolved D. V was pared by 2 bases and J by 5 bases, with 13 bases between. The germline CDR1 and CDR2 sequences are MNHNS and SASEGT. The CDR3 runs to 15 residues. The CDR3 loop is CASSEQGSVDQPQHF. CDR3 in DNA: TGTGCCAGCAGTGAACAAGGGAGCGTCGATCAGCCCCAGCATTTT.

The CDR3 here is CASSMPLAGRTDTQYF. CDR3 in DNA: TGTGCCAGTAGTATGCCCTTGGCGGGGAGGACAGATACGCAGTATTTT. This chain joins TRBV19 and TRBJ2-3; D possibly corresponds to TRBD2 (6 bases). The germline V gene has CDR1 LNHDA and CDR2 SQIVND (reference sequence). The V end was cut by 3 bases, the J end by 3 bases, with 16 bases between. This CDR3 has 16 residues.